Sequencing of this T cell receptor beta chain was carried out in a study of PD-L1 blockade in urothelial cancer. Study-wide background: Most patients, about 85% of the roughly 30, were males with bladder-origin cancer. Individuals in the cohort had been given 0 to 3 earlier chemotherapy regimens. Typically, measured as a median, blood samples had roughly 140,000 T cells.

Pretreatment and on-treatment samples were taken, numbering 1 to 8 per patient. TCRdb's table, derived via immunoSEQ multiplex PCR, lists solely in-frame clones and lacks some. The table lists approximately 52,000 clones, roughly 77% of them singletons. This clone appeared a single time. The CDR3 runs to 16 residues. V lost 5 bases to trimming and J lost 8 bases, with 21 bases between them. Germline CDR1 SEHNR, CDR2 FQNEAQ (reference sequence). The TCR was taken from a man in his 70s with urothelial cancer. This rearrangement joins TRBV7-9 to TRBJ1-4, with D tentatively TRBD1 (5 bases). Source: PBMCs, taken around atezolizumab (anti-PD-L1) treatment. The CDR3 region has the DNA TGTGCCAGCAGCCCCCCGGGCATCAGGGTAGGGGAAAAACTGTTTTTT. This translates into CASSPPGIRVGEKLFF.